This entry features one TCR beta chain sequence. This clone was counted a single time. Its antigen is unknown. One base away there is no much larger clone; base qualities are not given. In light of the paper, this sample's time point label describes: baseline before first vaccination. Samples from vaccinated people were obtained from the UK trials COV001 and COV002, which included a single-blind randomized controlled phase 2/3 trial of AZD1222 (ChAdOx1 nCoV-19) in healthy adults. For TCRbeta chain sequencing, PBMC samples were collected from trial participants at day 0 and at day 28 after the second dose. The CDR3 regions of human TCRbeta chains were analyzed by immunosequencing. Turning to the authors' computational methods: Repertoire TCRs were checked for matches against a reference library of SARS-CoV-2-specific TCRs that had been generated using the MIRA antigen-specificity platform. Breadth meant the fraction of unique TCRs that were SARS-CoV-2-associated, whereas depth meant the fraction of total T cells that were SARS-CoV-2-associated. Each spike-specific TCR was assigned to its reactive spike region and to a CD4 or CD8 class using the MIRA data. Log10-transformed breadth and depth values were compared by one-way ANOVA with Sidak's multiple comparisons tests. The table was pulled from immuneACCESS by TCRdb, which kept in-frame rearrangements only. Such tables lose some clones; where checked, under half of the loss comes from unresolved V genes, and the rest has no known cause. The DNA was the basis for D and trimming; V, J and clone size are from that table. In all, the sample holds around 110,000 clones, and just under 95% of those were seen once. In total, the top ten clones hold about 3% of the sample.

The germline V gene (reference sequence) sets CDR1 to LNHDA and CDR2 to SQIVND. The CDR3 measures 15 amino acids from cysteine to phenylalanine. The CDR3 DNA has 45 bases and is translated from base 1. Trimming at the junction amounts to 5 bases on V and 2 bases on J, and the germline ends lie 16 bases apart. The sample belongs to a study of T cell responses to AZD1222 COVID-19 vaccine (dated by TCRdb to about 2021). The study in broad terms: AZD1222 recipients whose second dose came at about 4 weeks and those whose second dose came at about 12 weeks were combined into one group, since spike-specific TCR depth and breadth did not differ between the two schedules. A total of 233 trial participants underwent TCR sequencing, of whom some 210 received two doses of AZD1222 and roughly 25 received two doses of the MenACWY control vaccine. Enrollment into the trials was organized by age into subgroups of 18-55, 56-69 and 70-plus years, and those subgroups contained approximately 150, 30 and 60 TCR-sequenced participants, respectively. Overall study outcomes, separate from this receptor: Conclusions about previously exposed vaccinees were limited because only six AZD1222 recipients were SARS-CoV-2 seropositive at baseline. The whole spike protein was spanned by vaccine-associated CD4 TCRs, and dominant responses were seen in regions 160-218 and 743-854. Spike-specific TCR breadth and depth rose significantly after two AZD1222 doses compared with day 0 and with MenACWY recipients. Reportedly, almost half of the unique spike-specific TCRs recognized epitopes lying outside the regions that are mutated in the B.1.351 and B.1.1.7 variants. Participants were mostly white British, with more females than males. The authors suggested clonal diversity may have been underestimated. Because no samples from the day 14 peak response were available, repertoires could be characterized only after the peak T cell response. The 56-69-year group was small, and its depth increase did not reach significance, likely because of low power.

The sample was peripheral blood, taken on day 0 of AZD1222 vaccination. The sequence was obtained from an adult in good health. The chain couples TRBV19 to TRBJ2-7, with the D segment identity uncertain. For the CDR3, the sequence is CASSDWGLNPYEQYF. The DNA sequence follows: TGTGCCAGTAGTGATTGGGGATTAAACCCCTACGAGCAGTACTTC.